Presented here are 3 T cell receptor beta chains from one specimen sequenced in a study of low-dose radiotherapy and immunotherapy resistance in tumors. TRAV- and TRBV-specific primers primed first-strand cDNA, covering alpha and beta chains. Amplification, which lasted roughly 20 PCR cycles, used a constant-region primer and V-primer adapter to amplify TCRs. From the reads, TCRdb called clonotypes with MiXCR, one entry per CDR3 protein. This table has 80,000 to 95,000 distinct CDR3 sequences, roughly a tenth appearing once. Time point of the sample: before trial treatment. Here the sequenced sample was PBMCs, taken before treatment. Receptors originate from a male donor with prostate cancer.

This clonotype was observed many times. The J gene is TRBJ2-5, the V gene TRBV7-2, with 8 bases lining up with TRBD2. The CDR3 totals 17 residues. Germline assignment: CDR1 SGHTA and CDR2 FQGNSA. After removal of 3 bases from V and 1 base from J, the junction contained 10 bases not matched to a gene. The CDR3 nucleotides are TGTGCCAGCAGCTTGCTTCGAGCGGGAGTCCCCCAAGAGACCCAGTACTTC. Amino acid sequence: CASSLLRAGVPQETQYF.

This clonotype was observed at least ten times. The chain links TRBV28 to TRBJ2-7, with D perhaps matching TRBD1 (5 bases). The germline V gene encodes CDR1 MDHEN and CDR2 SYDVKM. The germline V and J ends were trimmed by 10 bases and 1 base, with 11 bases remaining between them. This CDR3 has 12 amino acids. The CDR3 coding sequence is TGTGCCACCAGCAGACAGTCCTACGAGCAGTACTTC. Translation gives CATSRQSYEQYF.

This clonotype has a count of ten or more. V and J are TRBV12-3 or TRBV12-4 and TRBJ1-2, with D tentatively TRBD1 (6 bases). V lost 4 bases and J 8 bases, leaving 14 bases between the germline ends. The CDR3 runs to 13 residues. In DNA form, the CDR3 reads TGTGCCAGCAGTTCCGAGGGGGGCGGAGGCTACACCTTC. Its translation is CASSSEGGGGYTF.